This T cell receptor beta chain was observed in a study of T cell repertoires in cytomegalovirus infection. Background on the study: Public TCR beta signatures provided an indication of both CMV infection and a matching HLA type. Broader study findings: It was HLA-C-restricted CMV-specific TCR beta clonotypes that dominated the response ex vivo. Adding up the frequency of public TCR beta families identified people who carried CMV plus the relevant HLA.

The table lists this clonotype with many counts. The antigen is unknown. TCRdb processed the reads anew with MiXCR; each CDR3 protein has one entry. The table lists around 260,000 distinct CDR3 sequences, approximately 8.3% of them singletons. Material: PBMCs. The source is a human donor in good health (CMV status not recorded). Some clones in this sample may be carry-over from other donors' samples.

CDR3 loop: CASTKGPPRVNQPQHF. As DNA, the CDR3 is TGTGCCAGCACGAAAGGCCCCCCTCGGGTCAATCAGCCCCAGCATTTT. The chain employs TRBV7-2 and TRBJ1-5; D unresolved. There are 16 residues in the CDR3. The germline CDR1 and CDR2 sequences are SGHTA and FQGNSA. V lost 7 bases and J lost 3, with 19 bases in between.